This TCR beta chain was sequenced during a study of blood T cell repertoires in COVID-19. Study-level background: Sites in the United States, Italy and Spain provided acute and convalescent COVID-19 samples. Nucleic acid was either cDNA or gDNA, and it came from T cells, B-cell-depleted T cells, or PBMCs.

Original data processing: Quantification of nucleated cells was approximated via reference gene primer amplification. Produced via immunoSEQ multiplex PCR; TCRdb's table is partial and in-frame only. V, J and clone size are taken as reported in that table, and D and trimming were inferred from the DNA itself. This table holds some 350,000 clones, about 89% found once. Germline loops: CDR1 MNHEY, CDR2 SVGAGI. Trimming left V 0 bases short and J 12 bases short, with 17 bases between. The CDR3 has 14 residues. The rearrangement links TRBV6-5 to TRBJ1-1; D is undetermined. Sequenced material: peripheral blood. The TCR originated in a woman in her 30s with COVID-19, enrolled during active disease. CDR3 residues: CASSYSRRQEVTFF. CDR3 nucleotides: TGTGCCAGCAGTTACTCACGGAGGCAGGAGGTGACTTTCTTT.